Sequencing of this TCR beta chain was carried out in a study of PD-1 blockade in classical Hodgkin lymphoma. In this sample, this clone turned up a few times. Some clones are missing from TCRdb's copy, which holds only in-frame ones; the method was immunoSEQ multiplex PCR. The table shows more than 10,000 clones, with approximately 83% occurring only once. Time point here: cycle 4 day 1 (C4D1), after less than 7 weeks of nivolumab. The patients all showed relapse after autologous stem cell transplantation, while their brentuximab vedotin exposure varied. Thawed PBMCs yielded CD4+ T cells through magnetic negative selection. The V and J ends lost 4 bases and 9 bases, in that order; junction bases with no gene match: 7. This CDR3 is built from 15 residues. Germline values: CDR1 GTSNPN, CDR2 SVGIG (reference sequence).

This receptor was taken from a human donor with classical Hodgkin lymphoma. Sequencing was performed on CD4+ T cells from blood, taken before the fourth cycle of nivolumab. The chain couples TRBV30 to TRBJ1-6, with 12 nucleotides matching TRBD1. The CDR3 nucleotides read TGTGCCTGGAACATACCGGGACAGGGGGCTTCACCCCTCCACTTT. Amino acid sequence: CAWNIPGQGASPLHF.